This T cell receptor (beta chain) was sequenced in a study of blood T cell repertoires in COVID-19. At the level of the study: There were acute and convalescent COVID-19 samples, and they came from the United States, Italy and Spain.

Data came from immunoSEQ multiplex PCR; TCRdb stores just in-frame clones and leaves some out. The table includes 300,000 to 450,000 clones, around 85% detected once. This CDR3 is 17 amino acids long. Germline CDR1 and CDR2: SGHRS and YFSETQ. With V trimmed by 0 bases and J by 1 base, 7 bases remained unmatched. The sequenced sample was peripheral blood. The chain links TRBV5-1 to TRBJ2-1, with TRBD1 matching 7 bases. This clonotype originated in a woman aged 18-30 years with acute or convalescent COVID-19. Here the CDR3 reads CASSLAGSGQSYNEQFF. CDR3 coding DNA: TGCGCCAGCAGCTTGGCCGGTTCGGGACAGTCCTACAATGAGCAGTTCTTC.